These 3 T cell receptor beta chains came from one sample sequenced in a study of CXCR3-negative and CXCR3-positive naive CD8 T cells. Through 5' RACE with UMI labels, the TRB cDNA libraries were prepared. Reanalyzing the 5' RACE reads, TCRdb keeps one entry per CDR3 protein, without DNA. The sample's table shows roughly 45,000 distinct CDR3 sequences. The sequencing input was naive CXCR3- CD8+ T cells from blood. Subset noted: CD45RO-CCR7+CD27+CD95- naive CD8+ T cells lacking CXCR3 (TNR3-). These receptors all come from a human donor in good health. Some clones in this sample may be carry-over from other donors' samples.

This chain uses TRBV7-2 with TRBJ2-5; with no DNA, the TCRdb D assignment of TRBD2 cannot be verified. Germline loops: CDR1 SGHTA, CDR2 FQGNSA. This CDR3 is built from 17 residues. CDR3 sequence reads: CASSPPRLAGPQETQYF. The full variable domain, with the rest looked up from reference TRBV7-2 and TRBJ2-5, is GAGVSQSPSNKVTEKGKDVELRCDPISGHTALYWYRQSLGQGLEFLIYFQGNSAPDKSGLPSDRFSAERTGGSVSTLTIQRTQQEDSAVYLCASSPPRLAGPQETQYFGPGTRLLVL.

The J gene is TRBJ1-1, the V gene TRBV29-1; TCRdb picks TRBD1, but there is no DNA to check that call. The CDR3 totals 13 residues. Germline loops: CDR1 SQVTM, CDR2 ANQGSEA. The CDR3 here is CSVETGGDLEAFF.

The chain links TRBV2 to TRBJ2-3. Germline values: CDR1 SNHLY, CDR2 FYNNEI. CDR3 size: 11 residues. The CDR3 protein is CAIREGYTQYF.